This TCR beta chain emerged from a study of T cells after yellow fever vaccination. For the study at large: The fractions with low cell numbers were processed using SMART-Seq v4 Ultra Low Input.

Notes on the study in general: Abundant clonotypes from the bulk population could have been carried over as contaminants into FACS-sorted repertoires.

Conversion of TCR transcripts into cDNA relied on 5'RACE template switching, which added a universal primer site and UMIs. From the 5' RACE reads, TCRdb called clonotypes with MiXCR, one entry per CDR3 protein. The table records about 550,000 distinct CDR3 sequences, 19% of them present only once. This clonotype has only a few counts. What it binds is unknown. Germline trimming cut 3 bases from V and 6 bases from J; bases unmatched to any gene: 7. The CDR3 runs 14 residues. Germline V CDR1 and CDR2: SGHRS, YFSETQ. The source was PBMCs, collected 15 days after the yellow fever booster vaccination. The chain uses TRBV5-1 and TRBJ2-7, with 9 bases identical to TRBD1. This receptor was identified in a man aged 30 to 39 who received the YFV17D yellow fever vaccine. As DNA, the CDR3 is TGCGCCAGCAGCTCCCGGGACAGGGTTTCCGAGCAGTACTTC. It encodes CASSSRDRVSEQYF.